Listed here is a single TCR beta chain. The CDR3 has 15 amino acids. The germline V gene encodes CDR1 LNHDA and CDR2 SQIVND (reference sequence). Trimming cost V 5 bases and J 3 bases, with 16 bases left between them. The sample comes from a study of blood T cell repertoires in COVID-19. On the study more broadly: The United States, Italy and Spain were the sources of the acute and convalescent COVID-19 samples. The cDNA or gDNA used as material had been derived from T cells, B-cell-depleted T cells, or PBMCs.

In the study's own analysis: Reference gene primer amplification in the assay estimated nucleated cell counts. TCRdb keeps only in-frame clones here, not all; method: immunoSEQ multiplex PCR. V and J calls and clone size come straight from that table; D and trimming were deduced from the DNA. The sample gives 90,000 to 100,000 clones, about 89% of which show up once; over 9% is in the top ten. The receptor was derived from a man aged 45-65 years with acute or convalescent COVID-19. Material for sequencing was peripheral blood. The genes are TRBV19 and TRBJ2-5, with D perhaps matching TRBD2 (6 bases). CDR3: CASSPEGLFKETQYF. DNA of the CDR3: TGTGCCAGTAGTCCAGAGGGACTTTTTAAAGAGACCCAGTACTTC.